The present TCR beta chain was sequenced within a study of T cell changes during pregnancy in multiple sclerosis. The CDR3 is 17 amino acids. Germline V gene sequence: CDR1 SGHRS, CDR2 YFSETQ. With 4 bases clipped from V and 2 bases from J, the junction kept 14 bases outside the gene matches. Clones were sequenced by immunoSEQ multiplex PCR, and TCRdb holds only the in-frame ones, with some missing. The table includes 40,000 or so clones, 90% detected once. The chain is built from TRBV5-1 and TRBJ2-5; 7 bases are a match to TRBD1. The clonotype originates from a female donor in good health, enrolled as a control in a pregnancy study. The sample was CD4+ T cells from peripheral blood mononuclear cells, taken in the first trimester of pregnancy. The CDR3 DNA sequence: TGCGCCAGCAGCCTCAGTACCGGGACAGTTCAACAAGAGACCCAGTACTTC. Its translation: CASSLSTGTVQQETQYF. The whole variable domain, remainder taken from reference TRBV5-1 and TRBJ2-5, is KAGVTQTPRYLIKTRGQQVTLSCSPISGHRSVSWYQQTPGQGLQFLFEYFSETQRNKGNFPGRFSGRQFSNSRSEMNVSTLELGDSALYLCASSLSTGTVQQETQYFGPGTRLLVL.